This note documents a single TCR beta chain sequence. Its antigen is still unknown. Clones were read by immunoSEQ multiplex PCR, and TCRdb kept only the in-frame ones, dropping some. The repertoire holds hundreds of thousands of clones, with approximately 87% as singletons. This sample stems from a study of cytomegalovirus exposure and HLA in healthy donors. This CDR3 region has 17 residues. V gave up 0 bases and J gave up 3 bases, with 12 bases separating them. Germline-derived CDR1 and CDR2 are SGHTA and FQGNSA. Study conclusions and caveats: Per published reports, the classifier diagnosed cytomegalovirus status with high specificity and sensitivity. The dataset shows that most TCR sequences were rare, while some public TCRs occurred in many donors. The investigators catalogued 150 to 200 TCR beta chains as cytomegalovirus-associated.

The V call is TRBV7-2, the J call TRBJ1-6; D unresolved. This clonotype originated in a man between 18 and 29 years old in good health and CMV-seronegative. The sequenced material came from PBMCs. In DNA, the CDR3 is TGTGCCAGCAGCTTAGCGCGTCGAGGTCTCTATAATTCACCCCTCCACTTT. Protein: CASSLARRGLYNSPLHF.